The text below deals with one T cell receptor (beta chain). This sample stems from a study of T cell responses to AZD1222 COVID-19 vaccine. Repertoires were generated with immunoSEQ multiplex PCR, while TCRdb's copy carries only in-frame clones and drops some. The sample shows more than 70,000 clones, about 92% of them seen only once. Trimming took 0 bases from V and 5 from J, leaving 8 bases between them. This CDR3 comprises 14 residues. Germline V gene sequence: CDR1 SGDLS, CDR2 YYNGEE. This chain connects TRBV9 to TRBJ2-2; no firm D call. The TCR comes from an adult in good health. Sequencing used peripheral blood, obtained on day 0 of AZD1222 vaccination. CDR3 bases: TGTGCCAGCAGCGTAGAAAAGGGAACCGGGGAGCTGTTTTTT. Translating gives CASSVEKGTGELFF.